These 22 T cell receptor beta chains came from one sample sequenced in a study of CD8+ T cells in alopecia areata. cDNA prepared by RNA extraction and subsequent reverse transcription served as the template for sequencing. Profiled with immunoSEQ multiplex PCR; TCRdb holds only in-frame clones, not every one. The table lists some 95,000 clones, nearly 45% of them singletons. What was sequenced was CD4+ T cells sorted from blood. The receptors stem from a human donor with alopecia areata.

The rearrangement uses TRBV30 and TRBJ2-2; no clear D gene. The CDR3 is 9 amino acids. Between the trimmed V and J ends, which lost 4 bases and 11 bases, there was a span of 5 bases. Looked up from germline, CDR1 is GTSNPN and CDR2 is SVGIG (reference sequence). The CDR3 loop reads CAWTPELFF. The CDR3 DNA follows: TGTGCCTGGACCCCAGAGCTGTTTTTT.

This clone appeared a few times. The chain is built from TRBV29-1 and TRBJ2-1; D is possibly TRBD2 (6 bases). Germline V gives CDR1 SQVTM, CDR2 ANQGSEA. This CDR3 spans 11 amino acids. Trimming shortened V by 7 bases and J by 8 bases, and 12 bases separated the two germline ends. The CDR3 loop reads CSAAGWDEQFF. CDR3 bases: TGCAGCGCTGCGGGGTGGGATGAGCAGTTCTTC.

This clone showed up just a few times. In DNA, the CDR3 is TGCAGCGTGAAGGATCGCGAGACCCAGTACTTC. It translates to CSVKDRETQYF. This rearrangement joins TRBV29-1 to TRBJ2-5, with D unresolved. The CDR3 is 11 amino acids. Trimming left V 6 bases short and J 5 bases short, with 10 bases between. Germline V gene data show CDR1 as SQVTM and CDR2 as ANQGSEA.

Turning to this clone: Other nucleotide sequences from this sample produce the same CDR3. The chain recombines TRBV5-1 with TRBJ2-1; tentative D call: TRBD1 (5 bases). V was pared by 0 bases and J by 6 bases, with 10 bases between. The CDR3 runs 14 residues. The germline V gene encodes CDR1 SGHRS and CDR2 YFSETQ. DNA for the CDR3: TGCGCCAGCAGCTTGGGGCCAGGGATCAATGAGCAGTTCTTC. Translation gives CASSLGPGINEQFF.

This clone was seen only a few times. V and J are TRBV7-9 and TRBJ1-5; 8 nucleotides line up with TRBD1. Germline-derived CDR1 and CDR2 are SEHNR and FQNEAQ (reference sequence). J lost 6 bases, V lost 1 base, and 8 bases had no gene match. The CDR3 is 16 residues long. The CDR3 here is CASSLGYQGAGQPQHF. CDR3 nucleotide sequence: TGTGCCAGCAGCTTAGGTTATCAGGGGGCGGGTCAGCCCCAGCATTTT.

This clone appeared a few times. This chain connects TRBV5-1 to TRBJ2-4, with 12 bases identical to TRBD2. The CDR3 spans 16 residues. J lost 8 bases, V lost 8 bases, and 14 bases had no gene match. Germline CDR1 is SGHRS and CDR2 is YFSETQ. The CDR3: CASERASGGAADIQYF. CDR3 coding DNA: TGCGCCAGTGAGCGGGCTAGCGGGGGGGCCGCGGACATTCAGTACTTC.

The CDR3 reads CASSLLTGGKNIQYF. The CDR3, as DNA: TGTGCCAGCAGCTTACTGACAGGGGGCAAAAACATTCAGTACTTC. This chain links TRBV7-8 with TRBJ2-4, with 9 positions matching TRBD1. The junction had 2 bases not matched to a gene; V was cut back by 2 bases and J by 3 bases. Germline lookup yields CDR1 SGHVS and CDR2 FQNEAQ. The CDR3 extends over 15 amino acids.

This clone was observed a handful of times. The chain links TRBV11-2 to TRBJ2-5, with 7 nucleotides matching TRBD2. Germline CDR1 is SGHAT and CDR2 is FQNNGV. With 5 bases clipped from V and 4 bases from J, the junction kept 10 bases outside the gene matches. The CDR3 sequence is 15 residues long. In DNA, the CDR3 is TGTGCCAGCAGCGGAAGGGATGGGGGGGGAGAGACCCAGTACTTC. It encodes CASSGRDGGGETQYF.

This clone was counted only a few times. V usage is TRBV29-1 and J usage is TRBJ1-4, with D possibly being TRBD1 (6 bases). The CDR3 runs 15 residues. The V end was cut by 6 bases, the J end by 5 bases, with 19 bases between. CDR1 is SQVTM and CDR2 is ANQGSEA in the germline V gene. CDR3 sequence (DNA): TGCAGCGTCGCCCCATACAGGGAAGGCAATGAAAAACTGTTTTTT. Amino acid sequence: CSVAPYREGNEKLFF.

The chain joins TRBV29-1 to TRBJ2-1, with D unresolved. This CDR3 contains 15 residues. Deletions cut 5 bases from V and 5 bases from J, with 19 bases between. Germline V gene sequence: CDR1 SQVTM, CDR2 ANQGSEA. Written as DNA, the CDR3 is TGCAGCGTTAAACCGGGCCGCCGTTTGGACAATGAGCAGTTCTTC. The encoded protein is CSVKPGRRLDNEQFF.

Only a few counts were recorded for this clone. The V gene is TRBV10-3, the J gene TRBJ1-1; possibly TRBD1 for D (6 bases). The CDR3 spans 11 residues. Germline loops: CDR1 ENHRY, CDR2 SYGVKD. V gave up 4 bases and J gave up 8 bases, with 8 bases separating them. This chain's CDR3 is CAISGTGEAFF. CDR3 coding DNA: TGTGCCATCAGTGGTACAGGGGAAGCTTTCTTT.

The chain links TRBV5-6 to TRBJ2-5, with unresolved D. Germline V gene lookup returns CDR1 SGHDT and CDR2 YYEEEE. CDR3 length: 11 amino acids. With 4 bases removed from V and 2 bases from J, the gap between germline ends came to 3 bases. The CDR3 DNA follows: TGTGCCAGCAGCAAACAAGAGACCCAGTACTTC. Protein sequence: CASSKQETQYF.

The rearrangement uses TRBV14 and TRBJ2-3; D is tentatively TRBD1 or TRBD2 (6 bases each). The CDR3 has 14 amino acids. The germline V gene has CDR1 SGHDN and CDR2 FVKESK. V lost 4 bases to trimming and J lost 10 bases, with 18 bases between them. CDR3 coding DNA: TGTGCCAGCAGCCTCCGACAGGCGGGGTTTTCGCAGTATTTT. The encoded protein is CASSLRQAGFSQYF.

This clone came up once. V and J are TRBV5-6 and TRBJ1-2; 12 nucleotides align to TRBD1. The ends lost 2 bases at V and 12 bases at J; junction bases unmatched: 8. This CDR3 is built from 14 residues. The germline gives CDR1 SGHDT, CDR2 YYEEEE. The CDR3 nucleotides read TGTGCCAGCAGCTTACCGAGTAGGGACAGGGGGCACACCTTC. Translation gives CASSLPSRDRGHTF.

The rearrangement links TRBV30 to TRBJ2-7; D is unresolved. CDR3 size: 13 residues. Germline V gene data show CDR1 as GTSNPN and CDR2 as SVGIG (reference sequence). V lost 0 bases and J lost 3, with 9 bases in between. CDR3 residues: CAWSVGLNYEQYF. CDR3 nucleotides: TGTGCCTGGAGTGTGGGATTAAACTACGAGCAGTACTTC.

This sequence joins TRBV30 and TRBJ1-3; D gene unclear. The CDR3 runs to 13 residues. The V gene's germline CDR1 is GTSNPN and CDR2 SVGIG (reference sequence). The V end was cut by 4 bases, the J end by 1 base, with 8 bases between. The DNA of the CDR3 is TGTGCCTGGAATGCGAATTCTGGAAACACCATATATTTT. Translated, it gives CAWNANSGNTIYF.

The chain is built from TRBV20-1 and TRBJ1-1; D ambiguous. Germline CDR1 reads DFQATT; CDR2 reads SNEGSKA (reference sequence). CDR3 length: 11 residues. Trimming cost V 7 bases and J 3 bases, with 9 bases left between them. CDR3 region: CSGLRYTEAFF. CDR3 DNA sequence: TGCAGTGGACTCAGGTACACTGAAGCTTTCTTT.

This clone turned up a few times. The genes are TRBV25-1 and TRBJ2-7, with D uncertain. Per the germline V gene, CDR1 is MGHDK and CDR2 is SYGVNS. The CDR3 is made up of 11 amino acids. Between the trimmed V and J ends, which lost 4 bases and 0 bases, there was a span of 1 base. CDR3 DNA sequence: TGTGCCAGCAGTGGCTCCTACGAGCAGTACTTC. It yields the protein CASSGSYEQYF.

V usage is TRBV6-5 and J usage is TRBJ1-5; D is unclear. Germline V gene sequence: CDR1 MNHEY, CDR2 SVGAGI. Trimming took 2 bases from V and 2 from J, leaving 4 bases between them. The CDR3 covers 13 residues. The chain's CDR3 is CASSYGGNQPQHF. In DNA, the CDR3 is TGTGCCAGCAGTTACGGAGGCAATCAGCCCCAGCATTTT.

The chain links TRBV30 to TRBJ2-6; the D is unclear. The CDR3 runs 13 residues. V lost 6 bases to trimming and J lost 0 bases, with 6 bases between them. CDR1 and CDR2 (germline): GTSNPN, SVGIG (reference sequence). This chain's CDR3 is CACRRSGANVLTF. Written as DNA, the CDR3 is TGTGCCTGCCGCCGCTCTGGGGCCAACGTCCTGACTTTC.

The chain joins TRBV20-1 to TRBJ1-2; D unresolved. Germline V gene data show CDR1 as DFQATT and CDR2 as SNEGSKA (reference sequence). The length of the CDR3 is 11 residues. Trimming left V 5 bases short and J 3 bases short, with 7 bases between. DNA of the CDR3: TGCAGTGCTGAGAACTACTATGGCTACACCTTC. Translation: CSAENYYGYTF.

This clone was detected once. The genes are TRBV4-2 and TRBJ2-5, with 7 bases fitting TRBD2. This CDR3 spans 13 amino acids. Trimming removed 0 bases from V and 5 bases from J; junction bases left unmatched: 0. Per the germline V gene, CDR1 is LGHNA and CDR2 is YNFKEQ. CDR3 residues: CASSQEGGETQYF. The DNA for the CDR3 is TGTGCCAGCAGCCAAGAGGGGGGGGAGACCCAGTACTTC.